The 23 T cell receptor beta chains below all came from one sample that was sequenced in a study of metastatic and nonmetastatic thyroid tumors. MiXCR reprocessed the PCR reads for TCRdb. The data hold some 30,000 clones, with 7% to 9% observed a single time. Ahead of thyroid surgery, no patient had received treatment of any kind. The sequencing input was blood. The receptors come from a female donor with papillary thyroid cancer or a benign thyroid nodule (not recorded which). Some clones in this sample may be carry-over from other donors' samples.

This clone has ten or more counts. V and J are TRBV9 and TRBJ2-3; 8 bases are a match to TRBD2. CDR1 and CDR2 (germline): SGDLS, YYNGEE. V shed 4 bases and J 3 bases; nucleotides not matched to a gene: 7. This CDR3 contains 15 residues. The CDR3 DNA reads as TGTGCCAGCAGCCCTTCCGGGGGGGCTACAGATACGCAGTATTTT. Translation: CASSPSGGATDTQYF.

Many counts were recorded for this clone. The J gene is TRBJ2-1, the V gene TRBV19, with 9 bases lining up with TRBD1. The CDR3 consists of 15 residues. Germline CDR1 and CDR2: LNHDA and SQIVND (reference sequence). V gave up 3 bases and J gave up 4 bases; unmatched junction bases: 4. The CDR3 DNA sequence: TGTGCCAGTAGTATGGGGGACAGGGCGTACAATGAGCAGTTCTTC. Amino acid sequence: CASSMGDRAYNEQFF.

Note on this clone: An end of the junction does not agree with germline; a read error may underlie this. The V call is TRBV11-2, the J call TRBJ2-1; 9 bases are shared with TRBD1. The CDR3 runs to 18 residues. The germline CDR1 and CDR2 sequences are SGHAT and FQNNGV. DNA of the CDR3: TGTGCCCGCAGGACAGGGGACGTCCCCCCTATGACCTACAATGAGCAGTTCTTC. As protein: CARRTGDVPPMTYNEQFF.

At least ten counts were recorded for this clone. The CDR3 DNA follows: TGTGCCAGCAGTTCACGCCGGTTAGGGGGAGGGCATCAGCCCCAGCATTTT. Translated: CASSSRRLGGGHQPQHF. V gene TRBV6-6 combines with J gene TRBJ1-5, with D perhaps TRBD1 (6 bases). The CDR3 length is 17 residues. Germline values: CDR1 MNHNY, CDR2 SVGAGI (reference sequence). Trimming left V 4 bases short and J 5 bases short, with 21 bases between.

This clone appeared many times. This chain connects TRBV29-1 to TRBJ1-1; 9 bases align to TRBD1. The junction had 7 bases not matched to a gene; V was cut back by 3 bases and J by 5 bases. The CDR3 has 14 amino acids. Looked up from germline, CDR1 is SQVTM and CDR2 is ANQGSEA. This CDR3 reads CSVDRGQGRTEAFF. In DNA, the CDR3 is TGCAGCGTTGACAGGGGACAGGGTCGAACTGAAGCTTTCTTT.

This clone was seen at least ten times. The chain uses TRBV19 and TRBJ2-6; the D gene is possibly TRBD1 (6 bases). This CDR3 is 17 amino acids long. Between the trimmed V and J ends, which lost 5 bases and 2 bases, there was a span of 16 bases. The germline CDR1 and CDR2 sequences are LNHDA and SQIVND (reference sequence). The CDR3 DNA reads TGTGCCAGTAGTCATATACAGGGAAACCCTGGGGCCAACGTCCTGACTTTC. Amino acids: CASSHIQGNPGANVLTF.

Many counts were recorded for this clone. The rearrangement links TRBV5-1 to TRBJ2-7; D could derive from TRBD1 or TRBD2 (5 bases each). The CDR3 is 13 residues long. Trimming took off 4 bases at V and 6 bases at J, with 14 bases between the two ends. CDR1 SGHRS and CDR2 YFSETQ come from the germline V gene. This CDR3 reads CASSTSGTGEQYF. The CDR3 DNA follows: TGCGCCAGCAGCACGTCCGGGACGGGCGAGCAGTACTTC.

At least ten counts were recorded for this clone. The chain couples TRBV29-1 to TRBJ2-2; TRBD2 matches at 15 bases. The CDR3 sequence is 15 residues long. V was clipped by 7 bases and J by 5 bases; unmatched bases: 5. CDR1 is SQVTM and CDR2 is ANQGSEA in the germline V gene. CDR3 region: CSAGLAGGDTGELFF. The DNA of the CDR3 is TGCAGCGCTGGACTAGCGGGAGGGGATACCGGGGAGCTGTTTTTT.

Many counts were recorded for this clone. V and J are TRBV20-1 and TRBJ1-1; perhaps TRBD1 as D (5 bases). The CDR3 extends over 13 amino acids. The V gene lost 1 base and the J gene lost 8 bases, with 14 bases spanning the gap. Germline loops: CDR1 DFQATT, CDR2 SNEGSKA (reference sequence). The CDR3 sequence: CSARGGGRDEAFF. The CDR3 DNA sequence: TGCAGTGCTAGAGGGGGCGGGCGAGACGAAGCTTTCTTT.

This clone was seen at least ten times. V is TRBV12-3 or TRBV12-4 and J is TRBJ2-1, with 13 bases that match TRBD2. Trimming removed 3 bases from V and 9 bases from J; junction bases left unmatched: 5. The CDR3 totals 15 residues. The chain's CDR3 is CASSLRTSGGVEQFF. DNA of the CDR3: TGTGCCAGCAGTTTGAGAACTAGCGGGGGGGTTGAGCAGTTCTTC.

Worth noting for this clone: This sequence may be a read error, since a much larger clone differs from it by one base. The chain is built from TRBV6-6 and TRBJ2-5; tentative D call: TRBD2 (5 bases). The CDR3 length is 15 residues. Germline V gene lookup returns CDR1 MNHNY and CDR2 SVGAGI (reference sequence). The CDR3 reads CASGYPEGGYETQYF. In nucleotides, the CDR3 is TGTGCCAGCGGTTACCCTGAGGGCGGGTATGAGACCCAGTACTTC.

This clone was seen many times. J is TRBJ2-3 and V is TRBV2; no definite D call. Trimming removed 6 bases at V and 1 base at J, with 11 bases between. The germline V gene has CDR1 SNHLY and CDR2 FYNNEI. The CDR3 totals 14 residues. This chain's CDR3 is CASSLELGTDTQYF. The CDR3 coding sequence is TGTGCCAGCAGCCTAGAGCTCGGCACAGATACGCAGTATTTT. The whole variable domain, filled in from reference TRBV2 and TRBJ2-3, reads EPEVTQTPSHQVTQMGQEVILRCVPISNHLYFYWYRQILGQKVEFLVSFYNNEISEKSEIFDDQFSVERPDGSNFTLKIRSTKLEDSAMYFCASSLELGTDTQYFGPGTRLTVL.

This clone was seen more than once but under ten times. The chain is built from TRBV11-1 and TRBJ2-1, with unresolved D. V lost 1 base and J lost 8, with 15 bases in between. The CDR3 runs to 15 residues. CDR1 SGHAT and CDR2 FQDESV come from the germline V gene (reference sequence). CDR3 protein: CASSLGCWSGDEQFF. CDR3 bases: TGTGCCAGCAGCTTAGGGTGTTGGAGTGGCGATGAGCAGTTCTTC.

This clone qualifies as large. The chain employs TRBV15 and TRBJ1-5, with D perhaps TRBD1 (5 bases). Germline values: CDR1 LNHNV, CDR2 YYDKDF (reference sequence). Deletions cut 0 bases from V and 13 bases from J, with 13 bases between. The CDR3 contains 13 residues. DNA for the CDR3: TGTGCCACCAGCAGAGAGGGGGGGGAGGTACAGCATTTT. It encodes CATSREGGEVQHF.

This clone has ten or more counts. V is TRBV7-9 and J is TRBJ2-5, with D unclear. This CDR3 region has 19 residues. Trimming took 10 bases from V and 0 from J, leaving 30 bases between them. Germline CDR1 SEHNR, CDR2 FQNEAQ (reference sequence). The CDR3: CATETTPGVSIAYQETQYF. The CDR3, as DNA: TGTGCCACCGAGACAACTCCAGGTGTTTCAATCGCGTACCAAGAGACCCAGTACTTC.

This clone appeared many times. This sample includes further DNA sequences coding for the same CDR3. The chain employs TRBV19 and TRBJ1-4; D ambiguous. The CDR3 loop spans 13 amino acids. CDR1 is LNHDA and CDR2 is SQIVND in the germline V gene (reference sequence). Trimming left V 5 bases short and J 4 bases short, with 8 bases between. CDR3 DNA: TGTGCCAGTAGTCGGACCAGTAATGAAAAACTGTTTTTT. Its protein is CASSRTSNEKLFF.

This clone was observed many times. The rearrangement joins TRBV15 to TRBJ2-1, with 9 bases that match TRBD2. This CDR3 contains 16 residues. Germline V gives CDR1 LNHNV, CDR2 YYDKDF (reference sequence). The V gene end was trimmed by 1 base and the J gene end by 8 bases; junction bases not matched to a gene: 9. The CDR3 loop reads CATSRVGRGRGYEQFF. The CDR3 coding sequence is TGTGCCACCAGCAGAGTGGGACGCGGGAGGGGGTATGAGCAGTTCTTC.

Concerning this clone: A much larger clone sits a single nucleotide away, making a read error possible. The chain uses TRBV15 and TRBJ2-1, with no clear D. CDR3 length equals 13 residues. Per the germline V gene, CDR1 is LNHNV and CDR2 is YYDKDF (reference sequence). The CDR3 sequence is CATIRDRSNEQFF. In nucleotides, the CDR3 is TGTGCCACCATCAGAGATCGCAGCAATGAGCAGTTCTTC.

This clone was observed a handful of times. The rearrangement joins TRBV20-1 to TRBJ2-1; D not certain. The ends were cut back, 5 bases at V and 4 bases at J, with 12 bases in the middle. The germline gives CDR1 DFQATT, CDR2 SNEGSKA (reference sequence). The CDR3 has 13 amino acids. Written as DNA, the CDR3 is TGCAGTGCTGATATACGTGGGTACAATGAGCAGTTCTTC. Its protein is CSADIRGYNEQFF.

This clone was counted at least ten times. The chain links TRBV7-2 to TRBJ1-5; the D is unclear. With 6 bases removed from V and 6 bases from J, the gap between germline ends came to 9 bases. Germline V gives CDR1 SGHTA, CDR2 FQGNSA. This CDR3 has 12 amino acids. CDR3 coding DNA: TGTGCCAGCAGTTCAAACGCTCAGCCCCAGCATTTT. Its protein is CASSSNAQPQHF.

In its sample, this clone was seen many times. This rearrangement joins TRBV6-1 to TRBJ1-5; 11 positions agree with TRBD1. Trimming removed 5 bases from V and 5 bases from J; junction bases left unmatched: 2. The V gene's germline CDR1 is MNHNS and CDR2 SASEGT. The CDR3 loop spans 14 amino acids. CDR3 loop: CASSWDRGDQPQHF. As DNA, the CDR3 is TGTGCCAGCAGTTGGGACAGGGGGGATCAGCCCCAGCATTTT.

This sequence joins TRBV6-1 and TRBJ1-1; D remains ambiguous. Germline CDR1 is MNHNS and CDR2 is SASEGT. This CDR3 region has 12 residues. V was shortened by 6 bases and J by 5 bases, with 10 bases between the two germline ends. The CDR3 DNA reads as TGTGCCAGCAGCCCCTCCGCTACTGAAGCTTTCTTT. Translation: CASSPSATEAFF.

In its sample, this clone was seen many times. The chain links TRBV19 to TRBJ2-1; D may match TRBD1 or TRBD2 (5 bases each). The V gene's germline CDR1 is LNHDA and CDR2 SQIVND (reference sequence). The CDR3 totals 19 residues. V lost 1 base to trimming and J lost 5 bases, with 24 bases between them. CDR3 protein: CASSIGGIWGVGPDNEQFF. The CDR3 DNA is TGTGCCAGTAGTATAGGGGGGATTTGGGGTGTAGGTCCCGACAATGAGCAGTTCTTC.